This TCR beta chain was sequenced in a study of blood T cells in healthy people across ages. Findings of the study overall: Long-lived donors exceeded aged donors in naive CD4+ cells and diversity.

Worth noting for this clonotype: Its antigen is undetermined. Relative to the germline gene, one junction end is altered; a read error may explain this.

Primers used in a second PCR of roughly 6 to 11 cycles were a sample-barcoded 5' primer and a J-beta primer mix. TCRdb called the 5' RACE reads again in MiXCR, with one record for every CDR3 protein. The table has some 1.7 million distinct CDR3 sequences, approximately 30% seen once. This CDR3 spans 13 amino acids. Germline assignment: CDR1 DFQATT and CDR2 SNEGSKA (reference sequence). Whenever a sample was processed, at least 6 million PBMCs were isolated. The clonotype originates from a woman in her thirties in good health. The sample consisted of blood. The gene calls are TRBV20-1 and TRBJ2-7; D unresolved. In DNA form, the CDR3 reads TGCAGTGCTATGATCGGGTTCTCCTACGAGCGGTACTTC. It translates to CSAMIGFSYERYF.